Given below is one T cell receptor (beta chain) in context. Its antigen is still unknown. At one boundary the junction diverges from the germline segment, which might be a read error. This record belongs to a study of identical twins. General study points: Insertions were fewer in abundant cord blood beta clonotypes, whereas memory repertoires showed none of this pattern.

TCRdb re-derived calls from the 5' RACE reads in MiXCR, one entry per CDR3 protein. This table holds approximately 690,000 distinct CDR3 sequences, around 6.1% found once. The sample was naive T cells sorted from blood. The TCR originated in a man in his late teens or twenties in good health.

The CDR3 reads CASSRFGTSGRVGDF. The CDR3 DNA reads as TGTGCCAGCAGCCGATTCGGGACTAGCGGGAGAGTAGGGGATTTT. V usage is TRBV7-9 and J usage is TRBJ2-3, with 14 positions matching TRBD2. Germline CDR1 SEHNR, CDR2 FQNEAQ (reference sequence). CDR3 length: 15 residues.